The rows below give T cell receptor beta chains drawn from one sample of a study of blood T cell repertoires in COVID-19. Clones were read by immunoSEQ multiplex PCR, and TCRdb kept only the in-frame ones, dropping some. Of 150,000 to 200,000 clones listed, more than 75% are singletons. The sequencing input was peripheral blood. The origin of the receptors is a man in his 60s with active or convalescent COVID-19. Each CDR3 is given with its conserved first and last residue. D genes are given only for firm matches. A clone size is listed for some rows: how often the clone was seen (once, few, many), or a class if it is expanded.

J: TRBJ2-5
D: TRBD1
size: .
V: TRBV7-6
DNA: TGTGCCAGCAGCTTATACACAGGGGACCAAGAGACCCAGTACTTC
CDR3: CASSLYTGDQETQYF

J: TRBJ1-2
D: .
size: .
V: TRBV5-1
DNA: TGCGCCAGCAGCTTTATATCCGTCCTAGAAGGCTACACCTTC
CDR3: CASSFISVLEGYTF

J: TRBJ2-1
D: .
size: once
V: TRBV6-5
DNA: TGTGCCAGCAGTTACTTACAGGGGACTCCTAAAAATGAGCAGTTCTTC
CDR3: CASSYLQGTPKNEQFF

J: TRBJ1-5
D: .
size: .
V: TRBV28
DNA: TGTGCCAGCAACCGACAGGTTAGCAATCAGCCCCAGCATTTT
CDR3: CASNRQVSNQPQHF

J: TRBJ2-5
D: .
size: .
V: TRBV12-3/TRBV12-4
DNA: TGTGCCAGCAGTCGACAGATACAAGAGACCCAGTACTTC
CDR3: CASSRQIQETQYF

J: TRBJ2-4
D: .
size: .
V: TRBV21-1
DNA: TGTGCCAGCAGCAAAGTTTGGGGACAGTATCGTGCAATGAACATTCAGTACTTC
CDR3: CASSKVWGQYRAMNIQYF

J: TRBJ2-1
D: TRBD2
size: .
V: TRBV4-1
DNA: TGCGCCAGCAGCCAAGACCCTAGCGGCAATGAGCAGTTCTTC
CDR3: CASSQDPSGNEQFF

J: TRBJ1-1
D: .
size: .
V: TRBV10-3
DNA: TGTGCCATCAGCTTACAGGGTTGGAACACTGAAGCTTTCTTT
CDR3: CAISLQGWNTEAFF

J: TRBJ2-5
D: TRBD2
size: .
V: TRBV6-5
DNA: TGTGCCAGCAGTTACTCGGGGGGGAGTAGAGAGACCCAGTACTTC
CDR3: CASSYSGGSRETQYF

J: TRBJ2-6
D: .
size: .
V: TRBV28
DNA: TGTGCCAGCCAAGTAGAATCTGGGGCCAACGTCCTGACTTTC
CDR3: CASQVESGANVLTF

J: TRBJ2-2
D: .
size: .
V: TRBV27
DNA: TGTGCCAGCAGTTTGGGACTGGCGAACACCGGGGAGCTGTTTTTT
CDR3: CASSLGLANTGELFF

J: TRBJ1-1
D: .
size: .
V: TRBV29-1
DNA: TGCAGCGTCGGGAGGAGGGGTGACACTGAAGCTTTCTTT
CDR3: CSVGRRGDTEAFF

J: TRBJ1-6
D: .
size: .
V: TRBV7-9
DNA: TGTGCCAGCAGCTGGGACAAGAGCTCCTATAATTCACCCCTCCACTTT
CDR3: CASSWDKSSYNSPLHF

J: TRBJ1-2
D: TRBD1
size: .
V: TRBV9
DNA: TGTGCCAGCAGCGTAGGGCAGGGGGCGGTCTATGGCTACACCTTC
CDR3: CASSVGQGAVYGYTF

J: TRBJ1-1
D: TRBD1
size: .
V: TRBV2
DNA: TGTGCCACCAAAGGATTCAGGGGGCGCACTGAAGCTTTCTTT
CDR3: CATKGFRGRTEAFF

J: TRBJ1-1
D: .
size: .
V: TRBV7-9
DNA: TGTGCCAGCAGCTTACAGATGAACACTGAAGCTTTCTTT
CDR3: CASSLQMNTEAFF

J: TRBJ1-6
D: TRBD1
size: once
V: TRBV5-1
DNA: TGCGCCAGCAGCCCTCGACAGGGTGGAAGGGATTCACCCCTCCACTTT
CDR3: CASSPRQGGRDSPLHF

J: TRBJ2-2
D: .
size: many
V: TRBV24-1
DNA: TGTGCCACCAGCCCCTCTTTTGGAAAGGGGAAAACCGGGGAGCTGTTTTTT
CDR3: CATSPSFGKGKTGELFF

J: TRBJ1-2
D: TRBD1
size: .
V: TRBV6-5
DNA: TGTGCCAGCAGTTACTCCTTAAACAACAGGGGCGGCTACACCTTC
CDR3: CASSYSLNNRGGYTF

J: TRBJ2-5
D: .
size: .
V: TRBV5-6
DNA: TGTGCCAGCAGCGCCGTAGGAACGGGGAAAGAGACCCAGTACTTC
CDR3: CASSAVGTGKETQYF

J: TRBJ1-2
D: TRBD1
size: once
V: TRBV20-1
DNA: TGCAGTGCTAGTTACAGGGGTTCCTATGGCTACACCTTC
CDR3: CSASYRGSYGYTF

J: TRBJ2-1
D: TRBD2
size: .
V: TRBV27
DNA: TGTGCCAGCAGTTCAAGCGGGAGCTCCTACAATGAGCAGTTCTTC
CDR3: CASSSSGSSYNEQFF

J: TRBJ1-6
D: .
size: .
V: TRBV6-5
DNA: TGTGCCAGCACTCAAGGGAGGTCGTATAATTCACCCCTCCACTTT
CDR3: CASTQGRSYNSPLHF

J: TRBJ2-1
D: TRBD2
size: .
V: TRBV7-6
DNA: TGTGCCAGCAGCCACCGCAGGGGACTAGCGGGAGGGGATATCTACAATGAGCAGTTCTTC
CDR3: CASSHRRGLAGGDIYNEQFF

J: TRBJ2-3
D: TRBD1
size: .
V: TRBV18
DNA: TGTGCCAGCTCACCCATAGGACAGGGCCCAGATACGCAGTATTTT
CDR3: CASSPIGQGPDTQYF

J: TRBJ2-7
D: TRBD1
size: .
V: TRBV29-1
DNA: TGCAGTATTTCTATCGGGACAGGGGTCTCCGAGCAGTACTTC
CDR3: CSISIGTGVSEQYF

J: TRBJ2-2
D: TRBD2
size: .
V: TRBV4-2
DNA: TGTGCCAGCAGCCAAGATCGGGGGAGGGTTCGAACCGGGGAGCTGTTTTTT
CDR3: CASSQDRGRVRTGELFF

J: TRBJ2-5
D: .
size: .
V: TRBV29-1
DNA: TGCAGCGTAAGAGGAGGGCCAGAGACCCAGTACTTC
CDR3: CSVRGGPETQYF

J: TRBJ2-3
D: TRBD2
size: .
V: TRBV2
DNA: TGTGCCAGCACTCGCGGGCGGGGGGATACGCAGTATTTT
CDR3: CASTRGRGDTQYF

J: TRBJ1-4
D: .
size: .
V: TRBV5-1
DNA: TGCGCCAGCAGCTCGATAAGCCCCGGAGATGAAAAACTGTTTTTT
CDR3: CASSSISPGDEKLFF

J: TRBJ1-2
D: TRBD1
size: .
V: TRBV3-1/TRBV3-2
DNA: TGTGCCAGCAGCCAAGTGGGACAGGGCGGCTACACCTTC
CDR3: CASSQVGQGGYTF

J: TRBJ1-5
D: TRBD1
size: .
V: TRBV7-9
DNA: TGTGCCAGCAGCTCGGGACAGGGAGTCTCTCAGCCCCAGCATTTT
CDR3: CASSSGQGVSQPQHF

J: TRBJ2-3
D: .
size: .
V: TRBV29-1
DNA: TGCTCCGCCGCACAGGGCGATGACACAGATACGCAGTATTTT
CDR3: CSAAQGDDTDTQYF

J: TRBJ1-4
D: TRBD1
size: .
V: TRBV20-1
DNA: TGCAGTGCTAGTCCCACCCAGGGGGCTGTCGAAAAACTGTTTTTT
CDR3: CSASPTQGAVEKLFF

J: TRBJ2-5
D: TRBD2
size: .
V: TRBV5-4
DNA: TGTGCCAGCAGCCGGAGTAGCGGGAGTGAAGAGACCCAGTACTTC
CDR3: CASSRSSGSEETQYF

J: TRBJ1-4
D: TRBD1
size: .
V: TRBV19
DNA: TGTGCCAGTACCGACCGGGGACAGGGGTCAGCAACTAATGAAAAACTGTTTTTT
CDR3: CASTDRGQGSATNEKLFF

J: TRBJ1-4
D: TRBD1
size: .
V: TRBV19
DNA: TGTGCCAGTAGTATCATAGGGGGCGTCCCCGCGGGAGAAAAACTGTTTTTT
CDR3: CASSIIGGVPAGEKLFF

J: TRBJ2-3
D: .
size: .
V: TRBV19
DNA: TGTGCCAGTAGTATAAAAGGCGGCCCTCATACGCAGTATTTT
CDR3: CASSIKGGPHTQYF

J: TRBJ2-4
D: TRBD1
size: .
V: TRBV7-2
DNA: TGTGCCAGCAGCTTCTCTCTACAGGGGGCGGGAACCAAAAACATTCAGTACTTC
CDR3: CASSFSLQGAGTKNIQYF

J: TRBJ1-5
D: TRBD1
size: .
V: TRBV19
DNA: TGTGCCAGTAGTATAGGTGACAGGGGAGATCAGCCCCAGCATTTT
CDR3: CASSIGDRGDQPQHF

J: TRBJ1-6
D: TRBD1
size: .
V: TRBV5-1
DNA: TGCGCCAGCAGCCCTACCAACAGGGGGAACTCACCCCTCCACTTT
CDR3: CASSPTNRGNSPLHF

J: TRBJ1-3
D: TRBD1
size: once
V: TRBV19
DNA: TGTGCCAGTTCCGACAGGGTCTCTGGAAACACCATATATTTT
CDR3: CASSDRVSGNTIYF

J: TRBJ1-2
D: .
size: .
V: TRBV25-1
DNA: TGTGCCAGCAGTGAATCTGGACAGAGGTTCTATGGCTACACCTTC
CDR3: CASSESGQRFYGYTF

J: TRBJ2-5
D: .
size: once
V: TRBV3-1/TRBV3-2
DNA: TGTGCCAGCAGCCAAGACACCAGAGGGAGCGAGACCCAGTACTTC
CDR3: CASSQDTRGSETQYF

J: TRBJ2-7
D: .
size: .
V: TRBV29-1
DNA: TGCAGCGTTGGGGAGCGGGCAACCTACGAGCAGTACTTC
CDR3: CSVGERATYEQYF

J: TRBJ2-6
D: TRBD2
size: .
V: TRBV6-5
DNA: TGTGCCAGCAGCGGGGGGAGCTCTGGGGCCAACGTCCTGACTTTC
CDR3: CASSGGSSGANVLTF

J: TRBJ1-5
D: TRBD1
size: .
V: TRBV7-9
DNA: TGTGCCAGCAGCTTGGGACAGGGAGGTATAAGCAATCAGCCCCAGCATTTT
CDR3: CASSLGQGGISNQPQHF

J: TRBJ1-1
D: .
size: .
V: TRBV2
DNA: TGTGCCAGCAGTGAAGAGAGATTAGCTTTCTTT
CDR3: CASSEERLAFF

J: TRBJ1-4
D: .
size: .
V: TRBV18
DNA: TGTGCCAGCTCACCACCGGGGCAGTTGCTTGAAAAACTGTTTTTT
CDR3: CASSPPGQLLEKLFF

J: TRBJ2-7
D: TRBD2
size: .
V: TRBV4-1
DNA: TGCGCCAGCAGCCAAGGCGCTGGCGGGAGGGACGAGCAGTACTTC
CDR3: CASSQGAGGRDEQYF

J: TRBJ1-6
D: .
size: .
V: TRBV5-4
DNA: TGTGCCAGCAGCTTGGAGGGGAACAATTCACCCCTCCACTTT
CDR3: CASSLEGNNSPLHF